This is a list of T cell receptor beta chains from one sample in a study of Ad26.COV2.S vaccination and SARS-CoV-2 variants. Using immunoSEQ multiplex PCR, the repertoire was profiled, and TCRdb retains in-frame clones only, with some absent. This sample has about 350,000 clones, with 70% to 90% found just once. Sample: peripheral blood, taken in a trial of Ad26.COV2.S vaccine versus placebo. All receptors derive from a person between 18 and 65 years old who received the Ad26.COV2.S COVID-19 vaccine or a placebo. The conserved cysteine and the conserved F or W are not part of the CDR3 here. The order of the fields is J gene, V gene, clone size, D gene, CDR3 protein. A D gene is named only where the DNA matches it firmly. Expanded clones get a size class; other rows say once, few or many, or leave the size out.

J gene: TRBJ1-3
V gene: TRBV11-2
clone size: -
D gene: -
CDR3 protein: ASSLQRNTIY

J gene: TRBJ2-5
V gene: TRBV5-5
clone size: -
D gene: TRBD1
CDR3 protein: ASSLDRGETQY

J gene: TRBJ2-7
V gene: TRBV6-2/TRBV6-3
clone size: -
D gene: TRBD1
CDR3 protein: ASSSHGTGGGILQYEQY

J gene: TRBJ1-5
V gene: TRBV6-4
clone size: once
D gene: -
CDR3 protein: ASSDSKALDGGNQPQH

J gene: TRBJ2-2
V gene: TRBV7-2
clone size: -
D gene: -
CDR3 protein: ASSLLLRGTGELF

J gene: TRBJ2-5
V gene: TRBV15
clone size: once
D gene: TRBD2
CDR3 protein: ATSRGLQETQY

J gene: TRBJ1-1
V gene: TRBV6-2/TRBV6-3
clone size: -
D gene: -
CDR3 protein: ASSPRPNTEAF

J gene: TRBJ2-5
V gene: TRBV18
clone size: -
D gene: -
CDR3 protein: ASSPMGAETQY

J gene: TRBJ1-2
V gene: TRBV30
clone size: -
D gene: TRBD1
CDR3 protein: AWRAGTAKNYGYT

J gene: TRBJ2-2
V gene: TRBV27
clone size: once
D gene: -
CDR3 protein: ASTDRTNTGELF

J gene: TRBJ1-1
V gene: TRBV9
clone size: -
D gene: -
CDR3 protein: ASSVGVGGVVYTEAF

J gene: TRBJ2-7
V gene: TRBV3-1/TRBV3-2
clone size: -
D gene: TRBD1
CDR3 protein: ASSLTGQGVSEQY

J gene: TRBJ2-7
V gene: TRBV7-2
clone size: -
D gene: -
CDR3 protein: ASSSGRIYEQY

J gene: TRBJ2-2
V gene: TRBV24-1
clone size: -
D gene: -
CDR3 protein: ATGGRRGQTNTGELF

J gene: TRBJ1-5
V gene: TRBV27
clone size: -
D gene: TRBD1
CDR3 protein: ASSRGTGGEQPQH

J gene: TRBJ2-3
V gene: TRBV7-2
clone size: once
D gene: -
CDR3 protein: ASSAGSEYTDTQY

J gene: TRBJ2-7
V gene: TRBV9
clone size: -
D gene: -
CDR3 protein: ASSPRTEGYYEQY

J gene: TRBJ1-4
V gene: TRBV5-1
clone size: -
D gene: -
CDR3 protein: ASSLGQDNEKLF

J gene: TRBJ1-5
V gene: TRBV15
clone size: few
D gene: -
CDR3 protein: ATSRDQGSSQPQH

J gene: TRBJ2-7
V gene: TRBV10-3
clone size: -
D gene: -
CDR3 protein: AISASGVGLRDEQY

J gene: TRBJ2-3
V gene: TRBV7-6
clone size: -
D gene: TRBD2
CDR3 protein: ASSRQASTSGADTQY

J gene: TRBJ2-1
V gene: TRBV5-1
clone size: -
D gene: -
CDR3 protein: ASSLGLYNEQF

J gene: TRBJ2-1
V gene: TRBV7-9
clone size: once
D gene: TRBD2
CDR3 protein: ASSPLLSGSTDEQF

J gene: TRBJ1-3
V gene: TRBV7-6
clone size: -
D gene: TRBD1
CDR3 protein: AITGGAGNTIY

J gene: TRBJ1-1
V gene: TRBV2
clone size: -
D gene: TRBD1
CDR3 protein: ASSLLSGTGHTEAF

J gene: TRBJ2-1
V gene: TRBV24-1
clone size: -
D gene: TRBD2
CDR3 protein: ANGTSGGVQF

J gene: TRBJ1-1
V gene: TRBV10-1
clone size: -
D gene: -
CDR3 protein: ASSERVGITEAF

J gene: TRBJ2-6
V gene: TRBV20-1
clone size: -
D gene: -
CDR3 protein: SASSSSGANVLT

J gene: TRBJ2-2
V gene: TRBV18
clone size: -
D gene: -
CDR3 protein: ASSPSTIGTGSGELF

J gene: TRBJ2-3
V gene: TRBV3-1/TRBV3-2
clone size: -
D gene: TRBD2
CDR3 protein: ASSQDPGISGGTLSTDTQY

J gene: TRBJ2-2
V gene: TRBV7-7
clone size: -
D gene: TRBD1
CDR3 protein: ASSWTGSGELF

J gene: TRBJ2-7
V gene: TRBV7-9
clone size: -
D gene: -
CDR3 protein: ASSRGLVYEQY

J gene: TRBJ1-1
V gene: TRBV7-8
clone size: -
D gene: TRBD1
CDR3 protein: ASSKTGDTEAF

J gene: TRBJ2-7
V gene: TRBV5-4
clone size: -
D gene: -
CDR3 protein: ASSFRYERSYEQY

J gene: TRBJ1-5
V gene: TRBV4-1
clone size: -
D gene: -
CDR3 protein: ASSQHRVKQPQH

J gene: TRBJ2-1
V gene: TRBV7-7
clone size: -
D gene: -
CDR3 protein: ASSASGAPSYNEQF

J gene: TRBJ2-5
V gene: TRBV7-9
clone size: -
D gene: -
CDR3 protein: ASSPAPKETQY

J gene: TRBJ2-2
V gene: TRBV9
clone size: -
D gene: TRBD2
CDR3 protein: ASSASGGADTGELF

J gene: TRBJ2-3
V gene: TRBV11-3
clone size: few
D gene: -
CDR3 protein: ASSHNGDTQY

J gene: TRBJ2-7
V gene: TRBV30
clone size: -
D gene: -
CDR3 protein: AWRSGYEQY

J gene: TRBJ1-4
V gene: TRBV7-8
clone size: -
D gene: -
CDR3 protein: ASSLASGGEKLF

J gene: TRBJ2-2
V gene: TRBV5-4
clone size: -
D gene: -
CDR3 protein: ASSLGSGTGGRLF

J gene: TRBJ2-3
V gene: TRBV9
clone size: -
D gene: -
CDR3 protein: ASSPGRWGNDVVDTQY

J gene: TRBJ2-7
V gene: TRBV6-5
clone size: -
D gene: TRBD1
CDR3 protein: ASSYSGTGVNEQY

J gene: TRBJ1-1
V gene: TRBV15
clone size: -
D gene: -
CDR3 protein: ATSRPRGRMNTEAF

J gene: TRBJ2-5
V gene: TRBV5-4
clone size: -
D gene: TRBD2
CDR3 protein: ASSKEAGGQETQY

J gene: TRBJ2-5
V gene: TRBV7-9
clone size: -
D gene: TRBD2
CDR3 protein: ASSLAGGQETQY

J gene: TRBJ1-1
V gene: TRBV11-3
clone size: -
D gene: -
CDR3 protein: ASSSFMNTEAF

J gene: TRBJ1-1
V gene: TRBV6-2/TRBV6-3
clone size: -
D gene: -
CDR3 protein: ASSYQGKGRRNTEAF

J gene: TRBJ2-7
V gene: TRBV12-5
clone size: -
D gene: TRBD1
CDR3 protein: ASGGTEESYEQY

J gene: TRBJ2-3
V gene: TRBV5-1
clone size: -
D gene: TRBD2
CDR3 protein: ASSFGLAGRGGTDTQY

J gene: TRBJ2-7
V gene: TRBV19
clone size: -
D gene: TRBD1
CDR3 protein: ASSIRDSLSYEQY

J gene: TRBJ2-3
V gene: TRBV4-3
clone size: -
D gene: -
CDR3 protein: ASSQDQRSTDTQY

J gene: TRBJ2-2
V gene: TRBV4-3
clone size: -
D gene: -
CDR3 protein: ASSRLRVPGELF

J gene: TRBJ2-5
V gene: TRBV30
clone size: -
D gene: -
CDR3 protein: ALKRGTAGETQY

J gene: TRBJ2-3
V gene: TRBV6-4
clone size: -
D gene: -
CDR3 protein: ASRGHSTDTQY

J gene: TRBJ2-5
V gene: TRBV29-1
clone size: -
D gene: -
CDR3 protein: SVAKREETQY

J gene: TRBJ2-2
V gene: TRBV2
clone size: -
D gene: -
CDR3 protein: ASHAETGNTGELF

J gene: TRBJ2-7
V gene: TRBV9
clone size: once
D gene: -
CDR3 protein: ASSVGPGETYEQY